This T cell receptor beta chain was profiled in a study of brain T cells in children with intractable seizures. Data came from immunoSEQ multiplex PCR; TCRdb stores just in-frame clones and leaves some out. The table shows 65,000 to 85,000 clones, with roughly 91% occurring only once. The CDR3 is made up of 20 amino acids. With V trimmed by 2 bases and J by 2 bases, 15 bases remained unmatched. This receptor was taken from a boy in the first two years of life with tuberous sclerosis and intractable seizures. This chain links TRBV23-1 with TRBJ2-2; 9 nucleotides agree with TRBD1. TRBV23-1 carries the ORF label, with uncertain function. The sample in question was peripheral blood, obtained at surgery. CDR3: CASSQTTPDRGRENTGELFF. CDR3 nucleotide sequence: TGCGCCAGCAGTCAAACGACTCCGGACAGGGGCCGAGAAAACACCGGGGAGCTGTTTTTT.